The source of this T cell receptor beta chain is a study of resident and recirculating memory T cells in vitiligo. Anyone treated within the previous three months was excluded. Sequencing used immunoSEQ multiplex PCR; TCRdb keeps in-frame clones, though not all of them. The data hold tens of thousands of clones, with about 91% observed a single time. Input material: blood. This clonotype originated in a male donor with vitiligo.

The CDR3 sequence is CASSLSPDSYTDTQYF. CDR3 DNA: TGTGCCAGCAGCTTATCCCCGGACAGTTACACAGATACGCAGTATTTT. This chain uses TRBV11-2 with TRBJ2-3, with D possibly being TRBD1 (6 bases). V lost 2 bases and J 2 bases, leaving 14 bases between the germline ends. Germline assignment: CDR1 SGHAT and CDR2 FQNNGV. This CDR3 has 16 amino acids.